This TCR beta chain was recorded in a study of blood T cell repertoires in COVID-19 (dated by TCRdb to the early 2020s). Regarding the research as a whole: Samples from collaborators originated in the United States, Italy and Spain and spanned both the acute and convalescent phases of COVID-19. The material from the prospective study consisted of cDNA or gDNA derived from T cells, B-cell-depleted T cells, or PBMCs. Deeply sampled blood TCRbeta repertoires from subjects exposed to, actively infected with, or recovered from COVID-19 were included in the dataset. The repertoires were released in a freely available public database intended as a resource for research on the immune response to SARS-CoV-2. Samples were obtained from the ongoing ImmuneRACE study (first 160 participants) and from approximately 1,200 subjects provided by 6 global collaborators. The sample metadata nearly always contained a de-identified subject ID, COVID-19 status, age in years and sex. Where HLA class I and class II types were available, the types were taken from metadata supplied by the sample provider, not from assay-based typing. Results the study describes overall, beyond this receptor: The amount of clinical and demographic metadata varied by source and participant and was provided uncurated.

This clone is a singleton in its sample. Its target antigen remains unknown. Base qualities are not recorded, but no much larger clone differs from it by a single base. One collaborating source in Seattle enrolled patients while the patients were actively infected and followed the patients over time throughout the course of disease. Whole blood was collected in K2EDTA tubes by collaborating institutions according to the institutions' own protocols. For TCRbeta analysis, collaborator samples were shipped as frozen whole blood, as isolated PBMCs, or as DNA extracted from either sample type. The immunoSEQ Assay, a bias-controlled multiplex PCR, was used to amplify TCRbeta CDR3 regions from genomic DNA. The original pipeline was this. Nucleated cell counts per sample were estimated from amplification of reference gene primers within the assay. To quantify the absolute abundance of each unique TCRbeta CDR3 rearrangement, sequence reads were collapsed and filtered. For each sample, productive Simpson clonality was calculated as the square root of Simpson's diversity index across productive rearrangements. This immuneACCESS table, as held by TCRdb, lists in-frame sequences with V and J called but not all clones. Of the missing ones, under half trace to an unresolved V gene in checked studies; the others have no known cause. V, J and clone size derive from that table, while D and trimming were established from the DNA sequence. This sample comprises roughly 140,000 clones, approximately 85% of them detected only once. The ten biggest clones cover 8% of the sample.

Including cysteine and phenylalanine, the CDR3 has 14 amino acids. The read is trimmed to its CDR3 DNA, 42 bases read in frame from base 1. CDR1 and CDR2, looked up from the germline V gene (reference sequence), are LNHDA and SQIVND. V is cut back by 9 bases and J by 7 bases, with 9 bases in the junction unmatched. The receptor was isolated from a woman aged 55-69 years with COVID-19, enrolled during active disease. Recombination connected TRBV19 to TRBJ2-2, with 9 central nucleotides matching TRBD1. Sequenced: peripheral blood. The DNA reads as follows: TGTGCCAGGCGGGACAGGGAGGACCACGGGGAGCTGTTTTTT. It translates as CARRDREDHGELFF.